These 15 T cell receptor beta chains share one sample of origin, sequenced in a study of beta chain features in type 1 diabetes. The study reverse transcribed the entire isolated RNA, so it sequenced expressed TCRB transcripts. Sequencing used immunoSEQ multiplex PCR; TCRdb keeps in-frame clones, though not all of them. The sample yields some 99,000 clones, under 40% seen once. Sequenced material: stem cell memory CD4+ T cells from blood. Receptor source: a woman in her late teens or twenties in good health.

The chain has TRBV2 and TRBJ1-2; TRBD1 aligns across 7 bases. The germline CDR1 and CDR2 sequences are SNHLY and FYNNEI. There are 14 residues in the CDR3. V dropped 5 bases and J dropped 4; count of bases not matched to a gene: 7. The CDR3: CASSRNRGGYGYTF. CDR3 DNA: TGTGCCAGCAGTAGGAACAGGGGAGGCTATGGCTACACCTTC. Variable domain in full (rest from reference TRBV2 and TRBJ1-2): EPEVTQTPSHQVTQMGQEVILRCVPISNHLYFYWYRQILGQKVEFLVSFYNNEISEKSEIFDDQFSVERPDGSNFTLKIRSTKLEDSAMYFCASSRNRGGYGYTFGSGTRLTVV.

V is TRBV28 and J is TRBJ1-2; D may be TRBD1 (5 bases). This CDR3 region has 13 residues. Trimming shortened V by 10 bases and J by 7 bases, and 19 bases separated the two germline ends. Germline CDR1 and CDR2: MDHEN and SYDVKM. CDR3 DNA sequence: TGTGCCACCGTTGGGGGGGGAGTGGGTGGCTACACCTTC. It encodes CATVGGGVGGYTF.

This chain joins TRBV28 and TRBJ2-6, with a weak D call TRBD1 (6 bases). Trimming cost V 3 bases and J 1 base, with 7 bases left between them. Germline loops: CDR1 MDHEN, CDR2 SYDVKM. The CDR3 has 15 residues. The CDR3 DNA follows: TGTGCCAGCAGTTTTCAGGGGTCTGGGGCCAACGTCCTGACTTTC. Translating it yields CASSFQGSGANVLTF.

The CDR3 protein is CASSFASGYPYEQYF. DNA for the CDR3: TGTGCCAGCAGCTTCGCTAGCGGTTACCCCTACGAGCAGTACTTC. This chain links TRBV5-4 with TRBJ2-7; TRBD2 agrees at 7 bases. The CDR3 runs 15 residues. Losses at the gene ends were 2 bases for V and 2 bases for J; bases not matched to a gene: 7. Germline V gene data show CDR1 as SGHNT and CDR2 as YYREEE (reference sequence).

J is TRBJ1-1 and V is TRBV27; no definite D call. The germline V gene encodes CDR1 MNHEY and CDR2 SMNVEV (reference sequence). Trimming took off 9 bases at V and 1 base at J, with 6 bases between the two ends. The CDR3 has 11 residues. The CDR3 loop reads CASHRNTEAFF. The CDR3 DNA reads as TGTGCCAGTCACAGGAACACTGAAGCTTTCTTT.

The chain couples TRBV7-2 to TRBJ2-5, with a weak D call TRBD1 (6 bases). The end of the DNA fits TRBJ2-7 better, so the J call may be wrong. This CDR3 has 13 residues. The V gene's germline CDR1 is SGHTA and CDR2 FQGNSA. The DNA for the CDR3 is TGTGCCAGCAGCTTGGGGGCCCCCTACGAGCAGTACTTC. Its translation is CASSLGAPYEQYF.

The sample holds a few counts of this clone. This chain joins TRBV19 and TRBJ2-7, with D possibly being TRBD1 (6 bases). Germline V gives CDR1 LNHDA, CDR2 SQIVND (reference sequence). Trimming cost V 3 bases and J 1 base, with 13 bases left between them. The CDR3 has 15 residues. CDR3 region: CASSMIGDKSYEQYF. The DNA for the CDR3 is TGTGCCAGTAGTATGATAGGGGACAAATCCTACGAGCAGTACTTC.

The chain uses TRBV29-1 and TRBJ1-3; a possible D gene is TRBD1 (5 bases). The germline CDR1 and CDR2 sequences are SQVTM and ANQGSEA. Trimming shortened V by 4 bases and J by 4 bases, and 14 bases separated the two germline ends. This CDR3 has 14 amino acids. The CDR3 is CSVVSSAGGNTIYF. The CDR3 region has the DNA TGCAGCGTTGTTTCGTCGGCAGGGGGAAACACCATATATTTT. Looking up the rest from reference TRBV29-1 and TRBJ1-3 gives the full variable domain: SAVISQKPSRDICQRGTSLTIQCQVDSQVTMMFWYRQQPGQSLTLIATANQGSEATYESGFVIDKFPISRPNLTFSTLTVSNMSPEDSSIYLCSVVSSAGGNTIYFGEGSWLTVV.

V is TRBV5-8 and J is TRBJ2-2, with 11 bases fitting TRBD1. CDR1 is SGHTS and CDR2 is YDEGEE in the germline V gene. CDR3 size: 14 residues. With 5 bases clipped from V and 6 bases from J, the junction kept 3 bases outside the gene matches. The CDR3 region has the DNA TGTGCCAGCAGGCGGACAGGGGGCCCCGGGGAGCTGTTTTTT. This gives the protein CASRRTGGPGELFF.

This clone appeared a single time. CDR3 nucleotide sequence: TGTGCCAGCTCACGGGGACAGTTTGAAGAGACCCAGTACTTC. This codes for CASSRGQFEETQYF. The chain is built from TRBV18 and TRBJ2-5, with 7 bases fitting TRBD1. The CDR3 extends over 14 amino acids. Germline V CDR1 and CDR2: KGHSH, LQKENI. V lost 4 bases, J lost 3 bases, and 5 bases stayed unmatched.

This clone was counted only a few times. The chain has TRBV18 and TRBJ1-5; 8 nucleotides align to TRBD1. The germline gives CDR1 KGHSH, CDR2 LQKENI. The trim removed 2 bases at V and 2 bases at J, leaving 11 bases unmatched. This CDR3 spans 18 amino acids. The CDR3 region is CASSPGDRGVWGNQPQHF. CDR3 nucleotides: TGTGCCAGCTCACCAGGAGACAGGGGAGTATGGGGCAATCAGCCCCAGCATTTT.

The chain joins TRBV7-9 to TRBJ2-1; 11 bases are shared with TRBD2. V gave up 4 bases and J gave up 2 bases; unmatched junction bases: 7. The germline V gene has CDR1 SEHNR and CDR2 FQNEAQ (reference sequence). This CDR3 has 17 residues. CDR3: CASSSRLAGPPYNEQFF. In DNA, the CDR3 is TGTGCCAGCAGCTCCCGACTAGCGGGGCCCCCCTACAATGAGCAGTTCTTC.

This clone showed up just a few times. The chain recombines TRBV7-8 with TRBJ1-4, with D maybe TRBD1 (6 bases). Looked up from germline, CDR1 is SGHVS and CDR2 is FQNEAQ. Trimming left V 4 bases short and J 7 bases short, with 13 bases between. The CDR3 covers 14 residues. CDR3: CASSSFRGREKLFF. DNA of the CDR3: TGTGCCAGCAGCTCATTCAGGGGCCGTGAAAAACTGTTTTTT.

V usage is TRBV28 and J usage is TRBJ2-1; 10 nucleotides agree with TRBD1. Per the germline V gene, CDR1 is MDHEN and CDR2 is SYDVKM. The CDR3 contains 16 residues. The V and J ends lost 3 bases and 5 bases, in that order; junction bases with no gene match: 7. The DNA for the CDR3 is TGTGCCAGCAGTTTGGGGCCTGGGACAGGGGACAATGAGCAGTTCTTC. This translates into CASSLGPGTGDNEQFF.

This clone turned up a few times. The chain uses TRBV15 and TRBJ1-1; possibly TRBD1 for D (5 bases). The germline gives CDR1 LNHNV, CDR2 YYDKDF (reference sequence). Trimming took off 3 bases at V and 0 bases at J, with 14 bases between the two ends. The CDR3 extends over 16 amino acids. The CDR3 bases are TGTGCCACCAGCAGGGAAGAGGGACTGATGAACACTGAAGCTTTCTTT. Its translation: CATSREEGLMNTEAFF.